Below, 10 T cell receptor beta chains from the same sample are listed, as sequenced in a study of OX40 agonist ivuxolimab in advanced cancers. The data were produced by immunoSEQ multiplex PCR, yet TCRdb's version contains in-frame clones alone and is incomplete. Counted here are 150,000 to 190,000 clones, under 95% occurring once; the ten biggest clones make up about 0.31%. The material was CD4+ or CD8+ T cells sorted from blood, obtained in a trial of the OX40 agonist ivuxolimab. These receptors were taken from an adult with an advanced solid tumor such as melanoma, head and neck, liver or kidney cancer.

V and J are TRBV6-5 and TRBJ2-7; the match to TRBD1 covers 9 bases. The J segment lost 5 bases and the V segment lost 6 bases, leaving 11 bases of the junction unmatched. Germline V gives CDR1 MNHEY, CDR2 SVGAGI. The CDR3 is made up of 15 amino acids. The CDR3 is CASRTPGQGFHEQYF. The DNA for the CDR3 is TGTGCCAGCAGAACCCCGGGACAGGGCTTCCACGAGCAGTACTTC.

The chain combines TRBV2 with TRBJ2-7, with D maybe TRBD2 (6 bases). CDR1 and CDR2 from the germline V gene are SNHLY and FYNNEI. The CDR3 sequence is 13 residues long. V was shortened by 6 bases and J by 3 bases, with 12 bases between the two germline ends. The CDR3 spells CASRTWGDYEQYF. In DNA form, the CDR3 reads TGTGCCAGCAGGACGTGGGGGGACTACGAGCAGTACTTC.

The chain couples TRBV11-3 to TRBJ2-5, with TRBD1 matching 7 bases. Germline values: CDR1 SGHNT, CDR2 YENEEA. V was clipped by 3 bases and J by 5 bases; unmatched bases: 9. The CDR3 contains 15 residues. This CDR3 is CASSFSGGWEETQYF. CDR3 nucleotides: TGTGCCAGCAGCTTCTCAGGGGGTTGGGAGGAGACCCAGTACTTC.

V is TRBV7-6 and J is TRBJ2-7; perhaps TRBD1 as D (6 bases). This CDR3 contains 16 residues. Per germline, CDR1 SGHVS and CDR2 FNYEAQ. Trimming removed 2 bases from V and 7 bases from J, with 21 bases in between. CDR3 bases: TGTGCCAGCAGCTTAAAGCGTACTGGGGGCGTAGGGGAGCAGTACTTC. As protein: CASSLKRTGGVGEQYF.

The chain joins TRBV18 to TRBJ1-6; 9 bases map to TRBD1. Germline loops: CDR1 KGHSH, CDR2 LQKENI. The trim removed 4 bases at V and 7 bases at J, leaving 5 bases unmatched. The CDR3 loop spans 15 amino acids. In nucleotides, the CDR3 is TGTGCCAGCTCACGATCCGGGACAGGGAATTCACCCCTCCACTTT. Protein product: CASSRSGTGNSPLHF.

This rearrangement joins TRBV7-9 to TRBJ2-7; D perhaps matches TRBD2 (5 bases). Deletions cut 5 bases from V and 6 bases from J, with 17 bases between. The germline CDR1 and CDR2 sequences are SEHNR and FQNEAQ (reference sequence). This CDR3 contains 14 residues. The CDR3 nucleotides are TGTGCCAGCAGCCCATTTGGGGAGTCCGCCGAGCAGTACTTC. Translating it yields CASSPFGESAEQYF.

The count of this clone is one. The V and J genes are TRBV7-9 and TRBJ1-6; D not resolved. Deletions cut 3 bases from V and 8 bases from J, with 5 bases between. The CDR3 contains 12 residues. CDR1 is SEHNR, CDR2 FQNEAQ, per germline (reference sequence). The CDR3 loop is CASSFGDSPLHF. CDR3 DNA: TGTGCCAGCAGCTTCGGAGATTCACCCCTCCACTTT.

A few counts support this clone. The chain carries TRBV5-1 and TRBJ1-5, with a tentative D call TRBD1 (5 bases). The CDR3 is 15 residues long. In germline, CDR1 is SGHRS, CDR2 YFSETQ. Trimming stripped 0 bases from V and 4 bases from J, with 11 bases between. The CDR3 bases are TGCGCCAGCAGCTTGGGGGGCCAGGTAAATCAGCCCCAGCATTTT. Translated: CASSLGGQVNQPQHF.

The chain recombines TRBV6-6 with TRBJ1-1; no clear D gene. This CDR3 region has 13 residues. Germline-derived CDR1 and CDR2 are MNHNY and SVGAGI (reference sequence). Trimming shortened V by 5 bases and J by 0 bases, and 7 bases separated the two germline ends. CDR3 amino acids: CASSSGVNTEAFF. DNA for the CDR3: TGTGCCAGCAGTAGCGGAGTGAACACTGAAGCTTTCTTT.

The rearrangement links TRBV19 to TRBJ1-2, with 7 bases that match TRBD1. Germline V gene sequence: CDR1 LNHDA, CDR2 SQIVND (reference sequence). The CDR3 sequence is 14 residues long. Trimming removed 3 bases from V and 6 bases from J; junction bases left unmatched: 7. Here the CDR3 DNA reads TGTGCCAGTAGTATCACCGACAGGGTGCATGGCTACACCTTC. Its translation is CASSITDRVHGYTF.